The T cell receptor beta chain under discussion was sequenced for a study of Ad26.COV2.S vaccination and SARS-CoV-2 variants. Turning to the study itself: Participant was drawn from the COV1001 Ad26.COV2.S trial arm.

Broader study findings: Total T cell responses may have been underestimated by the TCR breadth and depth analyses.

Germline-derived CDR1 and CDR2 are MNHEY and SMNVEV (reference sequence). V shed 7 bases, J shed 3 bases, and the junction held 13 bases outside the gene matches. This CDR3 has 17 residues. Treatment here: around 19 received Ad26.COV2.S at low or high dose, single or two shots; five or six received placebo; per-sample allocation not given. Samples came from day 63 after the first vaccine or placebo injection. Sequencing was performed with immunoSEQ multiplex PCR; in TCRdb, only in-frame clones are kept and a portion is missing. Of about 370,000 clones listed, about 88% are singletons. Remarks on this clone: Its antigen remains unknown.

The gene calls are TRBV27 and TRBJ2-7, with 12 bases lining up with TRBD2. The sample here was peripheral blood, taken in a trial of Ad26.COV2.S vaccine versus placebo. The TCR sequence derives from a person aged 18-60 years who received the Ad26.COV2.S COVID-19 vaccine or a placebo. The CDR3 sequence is CASTKGLAGNSSYEQYF. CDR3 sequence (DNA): TGTGCCAGCACCAAAGGACTAGCGGGAAATAGTAGCTACGAGCAGTACTTC.